This T cell receptor (beta chain) was sequenced during a study of T cells after yellow fever vaccination. J lost 1 base, V lost 7 bases, and 8 bases had no gene match. Germline values: CDR1 MDHEN, CDR2 SYDVKM. The CDR3 sequence is 16 residues long. Study-wide results and caveats: Researchers noted that a small share of clonotypes showed up in both CD4 and CD8 compartments. High-abundance clonotypes from the bulk population could contaminate FACS-sorted repertoires. In post-booster samples, most primary-vaccination clones reappeared (approximately 97% CD4, roughly 89% CD8).

TCRdb fed the 5' RACE reads into MiXCR, producing one record per CDR3 protein. The sample lists just under 600,000 distinct CDR3 sequences, roughly 13% occurring once. This clonotype was picked up many times. Its specificity is not known. Sequencing was performed on PBMCs, taken on the day of the yellow fever booster vaccination. The V and J genes are TRBV28 and TRBJ2-2; 8 positions match TRBD2. This receptor was obtained from a man aged 25-45 years who received the YFV17D yellow fever vaccine. DNA for the CDR3: TGTGCCAGCAAAACGGGGGGGGCGGAGAACACCGGGGAGCTGTTTTTT. It is translated as CASKTGGAENTGELFF.